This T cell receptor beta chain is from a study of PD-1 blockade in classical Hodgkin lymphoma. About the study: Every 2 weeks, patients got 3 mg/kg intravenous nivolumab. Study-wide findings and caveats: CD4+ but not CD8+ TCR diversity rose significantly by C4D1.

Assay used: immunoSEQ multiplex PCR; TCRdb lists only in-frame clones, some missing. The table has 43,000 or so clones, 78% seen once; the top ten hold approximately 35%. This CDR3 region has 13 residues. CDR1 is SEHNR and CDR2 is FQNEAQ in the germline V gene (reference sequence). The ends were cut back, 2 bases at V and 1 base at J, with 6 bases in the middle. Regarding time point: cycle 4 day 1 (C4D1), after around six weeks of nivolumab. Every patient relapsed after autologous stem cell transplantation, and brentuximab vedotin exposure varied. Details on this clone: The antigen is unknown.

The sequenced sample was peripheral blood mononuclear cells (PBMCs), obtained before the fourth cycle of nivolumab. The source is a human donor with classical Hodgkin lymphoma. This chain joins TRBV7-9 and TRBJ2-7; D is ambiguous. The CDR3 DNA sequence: TGTGCCAGCAGCTTATCGTTTTCCTACGAGCAGTACTTC. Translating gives CASSLSFSYEQYF.